This T cell receptor beta chain is from a study of shared clonotypes between healthy human individuals. Study in general: Plates per donor: three CD4 naive, three CD4 memory, two CD8 naive, one CD8 memory.

Notes on this clone: Its antigen is currently unknown.

Germline CDR1 reads KGHSH; CDR2 reads LQKENI. The CDR3 has 14 residues. Trimming removed 6 bases at V and 5 bases at J, with 16 bases between. Replicate sorted-subset PCRs were loaded with around 200 ng DNA, about 30,000 T cell genomes. Produced via immunoSEQ multiplex PCR; TCRdb's table is partial and in-frame only. The sample has 2 million to 3 million clones, 93% seen once. Points from the study as a whole: Only blood was sampled; tissue repertoires likely differ. Non-shared clonotypes displayed generation probabilities falling below those of clonotypes present in all four donors.

Material for sequencing was naive CD4+ T cells from PBMCs. Subset described: CD45RA+ positively selected. This chain joins TRBV18 and TRBJ1-1, with D possibly TRBD1 on 5 matching bases. The TCR was taken from a man aged 18 to 35 in good health. Some clones in this sample may be carry-over from other donors' samples. CDR3 bases: TGTGCCAGCTCGCCCTACGGGGCCGGGACTGAAGCTTTCTTT. It specifies CASSPYGAGTEAFF.